These 25 T cell receptor beta chains were all obtained from the same sample, sequenced in a study of cytomegalovirus exposure and HLA in healthy donors. The PCR was carried out with 60 Vbeta primers and 13 Jbeta primers. Assay used: immunoSEQ multiplex PCR; TCRdb lists only in-frame clones, some missing. This table holds 130,000 to 150,000 clones, 75% to 80% found once. Sequenced input: PBMCs. These receptors were collected from a woman aged 45-60 years in good health and CMV-seronegative.

The chain joins TRBV4-2 to TRBJ2-4, with a possible D match to TRBD1 (6 bases). Germline V gives CDR1 LGHNA, CDR2 YNFKEQ. With 0 bases removed from V and 0 bases from J, the gap between germline ends came to 15 bases. This CDR3 comprises 18 residues. CDR3 protein: CASSQDSGQQLAKNIQYF. In DNA, the CDR3 is TGTGCCAGCAGCCAAGACTCTGGACAGCAGCTAGCCAAAAACATTCAGTACTTC.

The chain carries TRBV4-2 and TRBJ1-1; D is uncertain. The germline gives CDR1 LGHNA, CDR2 YNFKEQ. V shed 1 base and J shed 7 bases, with 7 bases lying between them. The CDR3 sequence is 12 residues long. CDR3 coding DNA: TGTGCCAGCAGCCAAGGACAACGTGAAGCTTTCTTT. Its protein product is CASSQGQREAFF.

This sequence joins TRBV7-2 and TRBJ2-3, with 8 bases matching TRBD2. The CDR3 contains 15 residues. The V and J ends lost 2 bases and 7 bases, in that order; junction bases with no gene match: 8. Germline assignment: CDR1 SGHTA and CDR2 FQGNSA. The CDR3 DNA is TGTGCCAGCAGCTTAAGGGGACTAGTGGGATATACGCAGTATTTT. It encodes CASSLRGLVGYTQYF. Using reference TRBV7-2 and TRBJ2-3 for the parts outside the CDR3, the full variable domain is GAGVSQSPSNKVTEKGKDVELRCDPISGHTALYWYRQSLGQGLEFLIYFQGNSAPDKSGLPSDRFSAERTGGSVSTLTIQRTQQEDSAVYLCASSLRGLVGYTQYFGPGTRLTVL.

This chain joins TRBV18 and TRBJ2-4, with TRBD2 matching over 8 bases. The V segment lost 3 bases and the J segment 8 bases; nucleotides outside the gene matches: 12. From germline, CDR1 is KGHSH and CDR2 LQKENI. This CDR3 has 16 amino acids. CDR3: CASSPNRGGLADIQYF. CDR3 DNA: TGTGCCAGCTCACCTAACCGGGGGGGTCTAGCGGACATTCAGTACTTC.

The chain carries TRBV25-1 and TRBJ1-4; D is perhaps TRBD1 (5 bases). V gave up 4 bases and J gave up 7 bases, with 13 bases separating them. Germline V gene data show CDR1 as MGHDK and CDR2 as SYGVNS. This CDR3 is 14 amino acids long. This CDR3 reads CASSATGWGEKLFF. For the CDR3, the DNA is TGTGCCAGCAGTGCTACAGGCTGGGGTGAAAAACTGTTTTTT.

The chain recombines TRBV5-4 with TRBJ2-5, with TRBD1 matching over 8 bases. The CDR3 runs 14 residues. The germline V gene encodes CDR1 SGHNT and CDR2 YYREEE (reference sequence). Germline trimming cut 4 bases from V and 1 base from J; bases unmatched to any gene: 3. The CDR3 region has the DNA TGTGCCAGCAGCACGCAGGGGGCCCAAGAGACCCAGTACTTC. As protein: CASSTQGAQETQYF.

This sequence joins TRBV10-1 and TRBJ2-7, with 10 bases that match TRBD1. After removal of 3 bases from V and 1 base from J, the junction contained 6 bases not matched to a gene. The CDR3 contains 16 residues. CDR1 and CDR2 (germline): WNHNN, SYGVQD (reference sequence). The CDR3 DNA reads TGCGCCAGCAGTGATGGGACAGGGGACCAGTCCTACGAGCAGTACTTC. Translated: CASSDGTGDQSYEQYF.

The rearrangement joins TRBV13 to TRBJ1-2; 7 nucleotides line up with TRBD1. Per germline, CDR1 PRHDT and CDR2 FYEKMQ (reference sequence). Trimming removed 1 base from V and 1 base from J; junction bases left unmatched: 3. CDR3 length equals 15 residues. CDR3 in amino acids: CASSLAQGVNYGYTF. DNA for the CDR3: TGTGCCAGCAGCTTAGCGCAGGGGGTTAACTATGGCTACACCTTC. Full variable domain (missing parts from reference TRBV13 and TRBJ1-2): AAGVIQSPRHLIKEKRETATLKCYPIPRHDTVYWYQQGPGQDPQFLISFYEKMQSDKGSIPDRFSAQQFSDYHSELNMSSLELGDSALYFCASSLAQGVNYGYTFGSGTRLTVV.

CDR3 DNA sequence: TGTGCCAGCAGCCAGGGACAGCCTCTTGCAACTAATGAAAAACTGTTTTTT. Amino acid sequence: CASSQGQPLATNEKLFF. This sequence joins TRBV7-9 and TRBJ1-4, with 7 bases aligning to TRBD1. The germline gives CDR1 SEHNR, CDR2 FQNEAQ (reference sequence). V dropped 5 bases and J dropped 0; count of bases not matched to a gene: 9. The CDR3 is 17 residues long.

The gene calls are TRBV19 and TRBJ2-5; 7 positions match TRBD2. CDR1 and CDR2 (germline): LNHDA, SQIVND (reference sequence). With 3 bases clipped from V and 1 base from J, the junction kept 2 bases outside the gene matches. There are 14 residues in the CDR3. The chain's CDR3 is CASSIQRGQETQYF. The CDR3 DNA sequence: TGTGCCAGTAGTATTCAGCGGGGCCAAGAGACCCAGTACTTC.

J is TRBJ2-1 and V is TRBV5-1; 16 nucleotides match TRBD2. Germline V CDR1 and CDR2: SGHRS, YFSETQ. V gave up 3 bases and J gave up 7 bases; unmatched junction bases: 4. This CDR3 has 16 residues. The CDR3 bases are TGCGCCAGCAGCTCGAGGGGACTAGCGGGGGGGAATGAGCAGTTCTTC. This encodes CASSSRGLAGGNEQFF.

This chain uses TRBV12-5 with TRBJ2-5, with a possible D match to TRBD1 (5 bases). TRBJ2-7 explains the end of the DNA better; the J call may be wrong. Germline lookup yields CDR1 LGHNT and CDR2 FRNRAP. The CDR3 is 13 residues long. CDR3 sequence reads: CASGLLRAAEQYF. Written as DNA, the CDR3 is TGTGCTAGTGGTTTGCTCAGGGCTGCCGAGCAGTACTTC.

The chain links TRBV6-1 to TRBJ1-5; 7 bases line up with TRBD1. Trimming cost V 3 bases and J 5 bases; bases outside gene matches: 1. This CDR3 is built from 13 residues. Germline V gene sequence: CDR1 MNHNS, CDR2 SASEGT. DNA for the CDR3: TGTGCCAGCAGTGACAGGGGGTATCAGCCCCAGCATTTT. It codes for CASSDRGYQPQHF.

A remark on this clone: At the DNA level, this CDR3 is encoded by other sequences in the same sample as well. The CDR3 coding sequence is TGTGCCAGTAGTATAGATCTAGGAGGAACTGAAGCTTTCTTT. Amino acid sequence: CASSIDLGGTEAFF. The chain recombines TRBV19 with TRBJ1-1; D gene ambiguous. The CDR3 runs to 14 residues. V shed 0 bases and J shed 5 bases, with 10 bases lying between them. Germline V gene lookup returns CDR1 LNHDA and CDR2 SQIVND (reference sequence).

This clone has just one count. The V and J genes are TRBV19 and TRBJ1-5, with D possibly being TRBD1 (6 bases). Per the germline V gene, CDR1 is LNHDA and CDR2 is SQIVND (reference sequence). V lost 5 bases and J 3 bases, leaving 11 bases between the germline ends. CDR3 size: 14 residues. This CDR3 is CASSPRTANQPQHF. CDR3 nucleotide sequence: TGTGCCAGTAGTCCTCGGACAGCCAATCAGCCCCAGCATTTT.

This chain uses TRBV7-9 with TRBJ2-3; the D gene is possibly TRBD2 (7 bases). The CDR3 consists of 13 residues. Between the trimmed V and J ends, which lost 4 bases and 7 bases, there was a span of 12 bases. CDR1 is SEHNR and CDR2 is FQNEAQ in the germline V gene (reference sequence). The CDR3 loop reads CASSSTGTNTQYF. The CDR3 DNA reads TGTGCCAGCAGCTCAACAGGGACTAATACGCAGTATTTT.

The chain is built from TRBV20-1 and TRBJ1-1, with D hard to call. Germline V lookup: CDR1 DFQATT, CDR2 SNEGSKA (reference sequence). CDR3 size: 11 residues. V gave up 3 bases and J gave up 5 bases, with 7 bases separating them. The CDR3 reads CSASGETEAFF. The CDR3 DNA sequence: TGCAGTGCTAGTGGGGAGACTGAAGCTTTCTTT.

The gene calls are TRBV5-1 and TRBJ2-3; D might be TRBD2 (5 bases). V was shortened by 5 bases and J by 2 bases, with 9 bases between the two germline ends. Germline lookup yields CDR1 SGHRS and CDR2 YFSETQ. The CDR3 covers 13 residues. CDR3 nucleotide sequence: TGCGCCAGCAGTGAGGGCCACACAGATACGCAGTATTTT. Translated: CASSEGHTDTQYF.

This clone came up once. The chain has TRBV11-2 and TRBJ2-1; possible D gene TRBD2, 5 bases. This CDR3 has 14 amino acids. The ends were cut back, 2 bases at V and 6 bases at J, with 11 bases in the middle. From germline, CDR1 is SGHAT and CDR2 FQNNGV. This chain's CDR3 is CASSLWAGLNEQFF. CDR3 DNA: TGTGCCAGCAGCTTATGGGCGGGCCTCAATGAGCAGTTCTTC.

This clone came up once. V gene TRBV29-1 combines with J gene TRBJ2-2, with 11 bases fitting TRBD1. Germline V CDR1 and CDR2: SQVTM, ANQGSEA. The CDR3 runs 14 residues. Trimming took 7 bases from V and 6 from J; bases not matched to a gene: 7. The CDR3 DNA sequence: TGCAGCGCTGTTGGACAGGGGGCGGCCGGGGAGCTGTTTTTT. It codes for CSAVGQGAAGELFF.

The chain joins TRBV9 to TRBJ1-1; weak D call: TRBD1 (5 bases). With 4 bases removed from V and 0 bases from J, the gap between germline ends came to 16 bases. The germline gives CDR1 SGDLS, CDR2 YYNGEE. The CDR3 spans 16 residues. CDR3 region: CASSSGRGAVNTEAFF. The DNA for the CDR3 is TGTGCCAGCAGCTCCGGGAGGGGAGCAGTGAACACTGAAGCTTTCTTT.

The gene calls are TRBV4-3 and TRBJ2-5; TRBD2 is a possible D gene (7 bases). Trimming pared 3 bases from V and 10 bases from J, leaving 15 bases between. Looked up from germline, CDR1 is LGHNA and CDR2 is YSLEER. CDR3 length: 13 amino acids. The CDR3 DNA reads TGCGCCAGCAGCCAGAGGGGGGGTGGGGTCCAGTACTTC. This codes for CASSQRGGGVQYF.

The rearrangement links TRBV9 to TRBJ2-7; 7 bases are a match to TRBD1. This CDR3 is built from 14 residues. V shed 4 bases and J 3 bases; nucleotides not matched to a gene: 7. Germline V lookup: CDR1 SGDLS, CDR2 YYNGEE. The CDR3 region is CASSPRDRYYEQYF. CDR3 sequence (DNA): TGTGCCAGCAGCCCTCGGGACAGATACTACGAGCAGTACTTC.

The chain links TRBV5-4 to TRBJ1-2; D might be TRBD1 (6 bases). The CDR3 length is 14 residues. V was clipped by 1 base and J by 8 bases, with 15 bases between them. Germline CDR1 and CDR2: SGHNT and YYREEE (reference sequence). The CDR3 region has the DNA TGTGCCAGCAGCTTGTCCAGGGGCGCGGGCGGCTACACCTTC. It encodes CASSLSRGAGGYTF.

The CDR3 DNA follows: TGTGCCAGCAGCCTACCGGGACAGGGTCGGTATGGCTACACCTTC. This sequence encodes CASSLPGQGRYGYTF. V usage is TRBV7-2 and J usage is TRBJ1-2; 9 nucleotides line up with TRBD1. This CDR3 is built from 15 residues. The germline CDR1 and CDR2 sequences are SGHTA and FQGNSA. V lost 5 bases to trimming and J lost 5 bases; unmatched junction nucleotides: 9.